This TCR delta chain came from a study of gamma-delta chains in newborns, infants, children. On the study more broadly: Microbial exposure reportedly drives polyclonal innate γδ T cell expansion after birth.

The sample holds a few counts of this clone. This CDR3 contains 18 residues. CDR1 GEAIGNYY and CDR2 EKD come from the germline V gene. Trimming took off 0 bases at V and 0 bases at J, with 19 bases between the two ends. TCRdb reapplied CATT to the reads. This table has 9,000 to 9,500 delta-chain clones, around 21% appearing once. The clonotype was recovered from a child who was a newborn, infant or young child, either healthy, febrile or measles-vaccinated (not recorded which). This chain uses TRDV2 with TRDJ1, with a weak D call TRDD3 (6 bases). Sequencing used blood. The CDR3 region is CACDTVGGPKIYTDKLIF. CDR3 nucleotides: TGTGCCTGTGACACCGTTGGGGGGCCGAAAATTTACACCGATAAACTCATCTTT.